This TCR beta chain was sequenced during a study of tumor-infiltrating lymphocytes in primary liver carcinoma. Study results and limitations: The 250 largest clones made up significantly more of tumor than blood repertoires (p = 0.039).

They got blood RNA out of unsorted whole blood and also pulled out germline DNA. Before the operation took place, around 4 milliliters of peripheral blood were collected. From germline, CDR1 is SGHAT and CDR2 FQNNGV. This CDR3 contains 15 residues. Comments on this clonotype: Its target is not known. The junction does not match germline at one end; this may be a read error.

The researchers produced TCR beta cDNA from 400 to 650 ng total RNA with a constant-region primer. Researchers made the TCR beta libraries by running three nested multiplex PCR rounds with slightly modified ARM-PCR. Amplification in the first two PCR rounds was performed using TRBV1-TRBV30 forward primers and a C-beta reverse primer for 10 cycles each. TCRdb processed the multiplex PCR reads anew with MiXCR; each CDR3 protein has one entry. Among around 330,000 distinct CDR3 sequences, 50% to 60% were seen once, and the ten largest hold about a sixth. Sequencing was carried out using peripheral blood. The chain is built from TRBV11-2 and TRBJ2-7; 10 nucleotides agree with TRBD1. This clonotype was obtained from a woman younger than 45 with primary liver carcinoma and hepatitis B virus infection. The CDR3 spells CASGPRTGGTYEQYF. In DNA, the CDR3 is TGTGCCAGCGGCCCCCGGACAGGGGGGACCTACGAGCAGTACTTT.